This note documents a single T cell receptor (beta chain) sequence. Its antigen is unidentified. The data were obtained in a study of a mutant IDH1 vaccine in newly diagnosed glioma. Documented time point: week 11, during vaccination. A single vaccine dose contained 300 ug of mutant IDH1 20-mer peptide, and topical imiquimod was used with it. This CDR3 comprises 12 residues. Germline-derived CDR1 and CDR2 are SGHDN and FVKESK. Between the trimmed V and J ends, which lost 5 bases and 1 base, there was a span of 5 bases. Sequencing was performed with immunoSEQ multiplex PCR; in TCRdb, only in-frame clones are kept and a portion is missing. The table has roughly 22,000 clones, roughly nine tenths seen once.

This sequence originates from a woman aged 40 to 50 with glioma. Sequences were derived from PBMCs, sampled from a glioma patient whose treatment included an IDH1 peptide vaccine. V and J are TRBV14 and TRBJ1-1; no firm D call. The CDR3 DNA follows: TGTGCCAGCAGCGACCAGAACACTGAAGCTTTCTTT. Encoded protein: CASSDQNTEAFF.